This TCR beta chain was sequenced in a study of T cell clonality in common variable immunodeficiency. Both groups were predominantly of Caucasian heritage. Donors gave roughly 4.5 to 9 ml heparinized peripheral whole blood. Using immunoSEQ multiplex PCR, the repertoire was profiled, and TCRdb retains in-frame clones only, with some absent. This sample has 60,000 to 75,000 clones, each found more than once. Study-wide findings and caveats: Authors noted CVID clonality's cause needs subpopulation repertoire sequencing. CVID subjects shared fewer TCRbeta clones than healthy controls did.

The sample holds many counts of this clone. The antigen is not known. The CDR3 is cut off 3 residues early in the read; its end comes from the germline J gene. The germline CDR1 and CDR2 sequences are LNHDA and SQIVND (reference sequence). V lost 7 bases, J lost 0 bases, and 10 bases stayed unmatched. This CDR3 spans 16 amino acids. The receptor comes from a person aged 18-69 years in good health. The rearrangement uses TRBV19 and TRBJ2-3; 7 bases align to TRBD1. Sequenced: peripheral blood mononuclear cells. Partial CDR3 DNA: TGTGCCAGTACCCTAATGGGACAGATAAGCACAGATACG. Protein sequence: CASTLMGQISTDT. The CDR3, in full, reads CASTLMGQISTDTQYF.